This T cell receptor (beta chain) originates from a study of blood T cell repertoires in COVID-19. Overall study context: The samples span acute and convalescent COVID-19 from the United States, Italy and Spain. Sources were T cells, B-cell-depleted T cells, or PBMCs; the material itself was cDNA or gDNA.

Methods used by the authors: Estimation of nucleated cell counts was performed using reference gene primer amplification. The protocol was immunoSEQ multiplex PCR, while the TCRdb copy is restricted to in-frame clones and leaves out a portion. The DNA was the basis for D and trimming; V, J and clone size are from that table. The top ten clones hold approximately 4.3% of a sample with approximately 300,000 clones, 90% of them seen once. Participants came from about two dozen US areas, aged roughly 18 to 95 years. This CDR3 is 15 amino acids long. Germline V gene sequence: CDR1 MGHDK, CDR2 SYGVNS. The V and J ends lost 1 base and 0 bases respectively, with 8 bases between them.

The sample comprised PBMCs or T cells enriched from blood (not recorded which). The clonotype comes from a woman under 30 with acute COVID-19. This chain links TRBV25-1 with TRBJ2-3, with a weak D call TRBD2 (5 bases). This chain's CDR3 is CASSESGGSTDTQYF. The CDR3, as DNA: TGTGCCAGCAGTGAATCAGGCGGGAGCACAGATACGCAGTATTTT.